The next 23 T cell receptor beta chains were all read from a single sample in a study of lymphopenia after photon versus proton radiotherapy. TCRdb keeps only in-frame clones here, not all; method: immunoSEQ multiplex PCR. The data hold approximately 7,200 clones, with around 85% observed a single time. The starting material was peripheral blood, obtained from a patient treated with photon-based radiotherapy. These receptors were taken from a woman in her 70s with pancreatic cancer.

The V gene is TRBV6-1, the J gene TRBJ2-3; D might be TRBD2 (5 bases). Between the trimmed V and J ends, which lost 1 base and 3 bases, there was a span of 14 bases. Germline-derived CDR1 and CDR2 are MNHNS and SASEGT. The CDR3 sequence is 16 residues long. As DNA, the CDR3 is TGTGCCAGCAGTGAAGGTGCGGGTGGAAGAACAGATACGCAGTATTTT. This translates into CASSEGAGGRTDTQYF.

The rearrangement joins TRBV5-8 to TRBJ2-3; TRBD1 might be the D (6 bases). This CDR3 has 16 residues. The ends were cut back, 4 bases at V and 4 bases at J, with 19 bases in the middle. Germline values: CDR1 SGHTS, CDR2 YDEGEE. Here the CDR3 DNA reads TGTGCCAGCAGCATAGGGAATCTCAAGGGGGCAGATACGCAGTATTTT. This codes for CASSIGNLKGADTQYF. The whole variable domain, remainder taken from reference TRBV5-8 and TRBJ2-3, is EAGVTQSPTHLIKTRGQQATLRCSPISGHTSVYWYQQALGLGLQFLLWYDEGEERNRGNFPPRFSGRQFPNYSSELNVNALELEDSALYLCASSIGNLKGADTQYFGPGTRLTVL.

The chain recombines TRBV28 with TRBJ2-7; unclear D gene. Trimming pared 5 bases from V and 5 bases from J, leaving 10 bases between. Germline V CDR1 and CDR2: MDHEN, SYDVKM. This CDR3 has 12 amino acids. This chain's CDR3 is CASSQTDNEQYF. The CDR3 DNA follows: TGTGCCAGCAGTCAGACTGACAACGAGCAGTACTTC.

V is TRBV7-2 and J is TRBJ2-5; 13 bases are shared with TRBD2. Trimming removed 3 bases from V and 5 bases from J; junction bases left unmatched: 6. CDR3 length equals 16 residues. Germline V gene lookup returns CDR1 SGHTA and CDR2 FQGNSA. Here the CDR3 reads CASSLALAGGEETQYF. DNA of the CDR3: TGTGCCAGCAGCTTGGCACTAGCGGGAGGGGAGGAGACCCAGTACTTC.

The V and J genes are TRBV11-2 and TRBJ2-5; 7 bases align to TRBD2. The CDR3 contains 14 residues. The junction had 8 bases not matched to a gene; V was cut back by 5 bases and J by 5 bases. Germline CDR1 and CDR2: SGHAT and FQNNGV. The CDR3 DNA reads TGTGCCAGCAGCCCCCGGCGGGGGTTGGAGACCCAGTACTTC. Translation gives CASSPRRGLETQYF.

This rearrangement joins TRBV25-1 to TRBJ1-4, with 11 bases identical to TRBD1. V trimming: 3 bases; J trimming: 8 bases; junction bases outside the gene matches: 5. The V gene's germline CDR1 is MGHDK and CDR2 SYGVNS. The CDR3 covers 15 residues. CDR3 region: CASSEDRGRAEKLFF. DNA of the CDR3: TGTGCCAGCAGTGAGGACAGGGGGCGCGCGGAAAAACTGTTTTTT.

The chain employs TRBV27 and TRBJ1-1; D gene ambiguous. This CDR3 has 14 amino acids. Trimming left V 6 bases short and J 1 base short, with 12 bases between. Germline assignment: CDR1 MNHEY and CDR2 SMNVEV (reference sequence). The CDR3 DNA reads TGTGCCAGCAGCCCTTTTATGGGGAACACTGAAGCTTTCTTT. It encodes CASSPFMGNTEAFF.

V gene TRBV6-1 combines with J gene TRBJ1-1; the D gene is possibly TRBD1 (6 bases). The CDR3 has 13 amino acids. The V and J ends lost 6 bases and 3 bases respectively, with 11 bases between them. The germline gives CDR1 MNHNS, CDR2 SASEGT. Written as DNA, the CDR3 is TGTGCCAGCAGAGCCTCAGGGGACACTGAAGCTTTCTTT. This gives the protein CASRASGDTEAFF.

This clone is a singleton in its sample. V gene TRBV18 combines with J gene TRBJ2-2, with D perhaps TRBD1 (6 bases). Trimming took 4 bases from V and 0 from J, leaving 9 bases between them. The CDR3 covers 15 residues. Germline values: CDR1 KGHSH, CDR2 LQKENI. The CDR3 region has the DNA TGTGCCAGCTCACTCCGGACAGCGAACACCGGGGAGCTGTTTTTT. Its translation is CASSLRTANTGELFF.

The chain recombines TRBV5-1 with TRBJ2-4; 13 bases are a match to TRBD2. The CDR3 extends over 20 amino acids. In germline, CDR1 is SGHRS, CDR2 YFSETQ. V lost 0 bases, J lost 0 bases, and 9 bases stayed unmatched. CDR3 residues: CASSLAPTSGRSGAKNIQYF. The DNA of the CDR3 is TGCGCCAGCAGCTTGGCCCCGACTAGCGGGAGGTCTGGAGCCAAAAACATTCAGTACTTC.

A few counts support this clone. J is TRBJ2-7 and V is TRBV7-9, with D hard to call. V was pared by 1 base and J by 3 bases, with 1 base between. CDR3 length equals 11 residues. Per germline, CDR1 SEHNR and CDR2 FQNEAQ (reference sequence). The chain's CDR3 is CASSLVYEQYF. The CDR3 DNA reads TGTGCCAGCAGCTTAGTCTACGAGCAGTACTTC.

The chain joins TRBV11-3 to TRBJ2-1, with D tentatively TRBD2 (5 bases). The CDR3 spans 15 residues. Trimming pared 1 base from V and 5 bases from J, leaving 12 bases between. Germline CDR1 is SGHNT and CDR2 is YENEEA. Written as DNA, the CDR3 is TGTGCCAGCAGCTTAGTGGCGGGTTTGAACAATGAGCAGTTCTTC. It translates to CASSLVAGLNNEQFF. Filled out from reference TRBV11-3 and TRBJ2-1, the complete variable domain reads EAGVVQSPRYKIIEKKQPVAFWCNPISGHNTLYWYLQNLGQGPELLIRYENEEAVDDSQLPKDRFSAERLKGVDSTLKIQPAELGDSAVYLCASSLVAGLNNEQFFGPGTRLTVL.

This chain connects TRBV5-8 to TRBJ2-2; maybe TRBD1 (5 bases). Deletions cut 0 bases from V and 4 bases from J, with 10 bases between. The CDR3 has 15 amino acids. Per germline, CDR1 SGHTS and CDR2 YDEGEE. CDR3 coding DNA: TGTGCCAGCAGCTTGGGTTCAGGGCGCACCGGGGAGCTGTTTTTT. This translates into CASSLGSGRTGELFF.

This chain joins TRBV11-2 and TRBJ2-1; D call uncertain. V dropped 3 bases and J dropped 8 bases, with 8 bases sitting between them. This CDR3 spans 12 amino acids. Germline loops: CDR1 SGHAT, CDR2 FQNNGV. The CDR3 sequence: CASSFAEDEQFF. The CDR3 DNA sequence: TGTGCCAGCAGCTTTGCCGAGGATGAGCAGTTCTTC.

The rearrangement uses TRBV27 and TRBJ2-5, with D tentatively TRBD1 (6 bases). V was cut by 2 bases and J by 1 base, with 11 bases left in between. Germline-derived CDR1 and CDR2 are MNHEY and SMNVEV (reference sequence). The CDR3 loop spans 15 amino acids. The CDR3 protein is CASSLTGRVQETQYF. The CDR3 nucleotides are TGTGCCAGCAGTTTAACAGGGCGGGTCCAAGAGACCCAGTACTTC.

The CDR3 sequence is CASSGVRTDTQYF. The DNA for the CDR3 is TGTGCCAGCAGTGGGGTACGGACAGATACGCAGTATTTT. The chain joins TRBV7-2 to TRBJ2-3; no firm D call. The CDR3 loop spans 13 amino acids. Germline assignment: CDR1 SGHTA and CDR2 FQGNSA. V lost 6 bases and J 3 bases, leaving 10 bases between the germline ends.

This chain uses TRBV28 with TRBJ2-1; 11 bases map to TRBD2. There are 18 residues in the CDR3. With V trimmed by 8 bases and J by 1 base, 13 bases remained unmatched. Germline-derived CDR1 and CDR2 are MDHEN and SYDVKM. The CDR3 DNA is TGTGCCAGCTGTGTCCCGGGACTAGCGGAGGGATCCTACAATGAGCAGTTCTTC. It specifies CASCVPGLAEGSYNEQFF.

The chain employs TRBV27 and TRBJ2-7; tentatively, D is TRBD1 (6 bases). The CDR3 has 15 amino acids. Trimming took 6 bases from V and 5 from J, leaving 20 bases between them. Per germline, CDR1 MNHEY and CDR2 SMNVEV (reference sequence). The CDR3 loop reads CASRAGQGTLNEQYF. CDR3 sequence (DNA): TGTGCCAGCAGAGCCGGCCAGGGGACACTTAACGAGCAGTACTTC.

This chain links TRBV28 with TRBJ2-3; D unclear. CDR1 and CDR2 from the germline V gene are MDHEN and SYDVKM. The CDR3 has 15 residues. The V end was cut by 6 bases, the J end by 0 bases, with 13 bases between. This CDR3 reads CASSFRLGSTDTQYF. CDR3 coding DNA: TGTGCCAGCAGCTTTCGTCTAGGAAGCACAGATACGCAGTATTTT.

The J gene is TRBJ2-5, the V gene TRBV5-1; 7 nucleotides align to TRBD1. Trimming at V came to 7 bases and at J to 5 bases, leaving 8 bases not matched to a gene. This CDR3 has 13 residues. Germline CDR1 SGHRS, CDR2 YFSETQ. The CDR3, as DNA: TGCGCCAGCGAGCGGACAGGCGGGGAGACCCAGTACTTC. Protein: CASERTGGETQYF. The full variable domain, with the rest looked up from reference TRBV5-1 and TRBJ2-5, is KAGVTQTPRYLIKTRGQQVTLSCSPISGHRSVSWYQQTPGQGLQFLFEYFSETQRNKGNFPGRFSGRQFSNSRSEMNVSTLELGDSALYLCASERTGGETQYFGPGTRLLVL.

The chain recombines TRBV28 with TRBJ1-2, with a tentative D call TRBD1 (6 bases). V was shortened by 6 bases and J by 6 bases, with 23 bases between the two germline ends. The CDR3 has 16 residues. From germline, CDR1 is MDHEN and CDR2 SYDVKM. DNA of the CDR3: TGTGCCAGCAGCCCCGGGGGGCGGTCCGCTTTTCATGGCTACACCTTC. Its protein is CASSPGGRSAFHGYTF.

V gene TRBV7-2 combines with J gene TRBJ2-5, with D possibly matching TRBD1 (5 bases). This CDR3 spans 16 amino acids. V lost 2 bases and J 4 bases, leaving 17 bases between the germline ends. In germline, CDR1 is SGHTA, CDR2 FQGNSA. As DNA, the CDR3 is TGTGCCAGCAGCTTAACGGGCAGGGTCGGTCGAGAGACCCAGTACTTC. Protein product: CASSLTGRVGRETQYF. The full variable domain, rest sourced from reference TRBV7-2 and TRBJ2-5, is GAGVSQSPSNKVTEKGKDVELRCDPISGHTALYWYRQSLGQGLEFLIYFQGNSAPDKSGLPSDRFSAERTGGSVSTLTIQRTQQEDSAVYLCASSLTGRVGRETQYFGPGTRLLVL.

In nucleotides, the CDR3 is TGTGCCAGCAGCTTGGATCCGGGCTCCACAGATACGCAGTATTTT. The encoded protein is CASSLDPGSTDTQYF. This chain uses TRBV5-4 with TRBJ2-3; D call uncertain. The CDR3 has 15 amino acids. Per germline, CDR1 SGHNT and CDR2 YYREEE (reference sequence). V lost 0 bases, J lost 2 bases, and 10 bases lay in between.